This is a list of T cell receptor beta chains from one sample in a study of blood T cell repertoires in COVID-19. Some clones are missing from TCRdb's copy, which holds only in-frame ones; the method was immunoSEQ multiplex PCR. The sample includes 350,000 to 400,000 clones, roughly nine tenths of them seen just once. Sequences were obtained from PBMCs or T cells enriched from blood (not recorded which). The receptors were gathered from a woman aged 30 to 39 who had recovered from COVID-19. The CDR3 runs from the conserved cysteine through the conserved F or W. Fields, in order: clone size, V gene, J gene, D gene, CDR3 DNA, CDR3 protein. D genes are given only for firm matches. Rows give clone size only sometimes, using once, few, many, or a class for an expanded clone.

NA	TRBV14	TRBJ2-6	NA	TGTGCCAGCAGCCACTTAGCGAGTAGAGCTGGGGCCAACGTCCTGACTTTC	CASSHLASRAGANVLTF
once	TRBV6-5	TRBJ1-1	NA	TGTGCCAGCAGTTACTCGACATGGGCAGAAGCTTTCTTT	CASSYSTWAEAFF
once	TRBV14	TRBJ2-3	TRBD2	TGTGCCAGCAGCCAAGCGGGAGGGACAGATACGCAGTATTTT	CASSQAGGTDTQYF
NA	TRBV10-1	TRBJ1-1	NA	TGCGCCAGCAGTGAGTCAACAAACACTGAAGCTTTCTTT	CASSESTNTEAFF
NA	TRBV19	TRBJ2-5	NA	TGTGCCAGTAGTCCGGCGGGGCGCGGCGAGACCCAGTACTTC	CASSPAGRGETQYF
NA	TRBV27	TRBJ2-5	NA	TGTGCCAGCAAGCCCCACAGGAACCAAGAGACCCAGTACTTC	CASKPHRNQETQYF
NA	TRBV5-6	TRBJ2-2	TRBD1	TGTGCCAGCAGTCCGGAATTGGGGACAGACGGGGAGCTGTTTTTT	CASSPELGTDGELFF
NA	TRBV5-1	TRBJ1-4	NA	TGCGCCAGCAGCTTGGAACAGCCCGGGGTTGAACTGTTTTTT	CASSLEQPGVELFF
NA	TRBV7-9	TRBJ2-7	NA	TGTGCCAGCAGCTTTGGGGAGGAGTACGAGCAGTACTTC	CASSFGEEYEQYF
NA	TRBV3-1/TRBV3-2	TRBJ2-3	NA	TGTGCCAGCAGCCCACGTGGAGGGACCACAGATACGCAGTATTTT	CASSPRGGTTDTQYF
NA	TRBV5-5	TRBJ2-6	NA	TGTGCCAGCAGCTTGGAGACAGGAGGGGCCAACGTCCTGACTTTC	CASSLETGGANVLTF
NA	TRBV5-1	TRBJ2-5	TRBD2	TGCGCCAGCAGCTCGGGACTAGCGGGGGGTCAAGAGACCCAGTACTTC	CASSSGLAGGQETQYF
NA	TRBV5-4	TRBJ2-5	NA	TGTGCCAGCAGCTTGGGGACAGTACAAGAGACCCAGTACTTC	CASSLGTVQETQYF
once	TRBV14	TRBJ2-1	TRBD1	TGTGCCAGCAGCCAGATCGACGACGACAGGGCGGTGGGCAATGAGCAGTTCTTC	CASSQIDDDRAVGNEQFF
NA	TRBV7-9	TRBJ2-7	TRBD2	TGTGCCAGCAGCTCGAGCGGGAGCACCTACGAGCAGTACTTC	CASSSSGSTYEQYF
NA	TRBV6-1	TRBJ2-5	NA	TGTGCCAGCAGTGAGGTGGGTTTGACCGGGAAGTACTTC	CASSEVGLTGKYF
NA	TRBV19	TRBJ2-2	TRBD2	TGTGCCAGTAGCCAATGGACTAGTCGAAACGGGGAGCTGTTTTTT	CASSQWTSRNGELFF
NA	TRBV7-2	TRBJ2-1	TRBD2	TGTGCCAGCAGTCCGGCCGGGACTAGCGCGTACAATGAGCAGTTCTTC	CASSPAGTSAYNEQFF
once	TRBV5-1	TRBJ2-5	TRBD1	TGCGCCAGCAGCTTCAGGGGGCGGGAAGAGACCCAGTACTTC	CASSFRGREETQYF
NA	TRBV6-5	TRBJ1-1	NA	TGTGCCAGCAGTTACTCCCGGAGGCATCACACTGAAGCTTTCTTT	CASSYSRRHHTEAFF
NA	TRBV12-3/TRBV12-4	TRBJ1-1	TRBD1	TGTGCCAGCAGCCCTGGGACAGGCAATGAAGCTTTCTTT	CASSPGTGNEAFF
NA	TRBV4-1	TRBJ2-3	NA	TGCGCCAGCAGCCAGGGACTTAGCACAGATACGCAGTATTTT	CASSQGLSTDTQYF
NA	TRBV11-2	TRBJ1-2	TRBD1	TGTGCCAGCAGCCTTAGACAGGGGTTGGGCTACACCTTC	CASSLRQGLGYTF
few	TRBV7-2	TRBJ2-2	NA	TGTGCCAGCAGCTTATACGGGGCCGGGGAGCTGTTTTTT	CASSLYGAGELFF
NA	TRBV7-9	TRBJ2-5	TRBD1	TGTGCCAGCAGCTTAGGGGACAGGGGGAGGGAGACCCAGTACTTC	CASSLGDRGRETQYF
NA	TRBV7-9	TRBJ1-1	TRBD1	TGTGCCAGCAGCTTAGGACAGGGTTTAAACACTGAAGCTTTCTTT	CASSLGQGLNTEAFF
few	TRBV9	TRBJ1-1	NA	TGTGCCAGCAGCGTTACAGAGAACACTGAAGCTTTCTTT	CASSVTENTEAFF
NA	TRBV25-1	TRBJ1-6	NA	TGTGCCAGCAGTGACAGGGACTCTAGCTCCTATAATTCACCCCTCCACTTT	CASSDRDSSSYNSPLHF
NA	TRBV28	TRBJ2-1	TRBD1	TGTGCCAGCAGTGGACCGGGACAGTCCTACAATGAGCAGTTCTTC	CASSGPGQSYNEQFF
NA	TRBV6-5	TRBJ2-7	TRBD2	TGTGCCAGCAGACCTCCCGGGACTAGCAACCACGAGCAGTACTTC	CASRPPGTSNHEQYF
NA	TRBV15	TRBJ1-6	NA	TGTGCCACCAGCAGATCCCTGAGGCGGGAAAATAATTCACCCCTCCACTTT	CATSRSLRRENNSPLHF
NA	TRBV5-1	TRBJ2-7	TRBD2	TGCGCCAGCAGCTTGGGGACTAGCGGACTATACGAGCAGTACTTC	CASSLGTSGLYEQYF
NA	TRBV19	TRBJ1-1	NA	TGTGCCAGTAGTTCTCAGGCGAACACTGAAGCTTTCTTT	CASSSQANTEAFF